Listed here are 18 T cell receptor beta chains from one sample, sequenced in a study of blood T cells in healthy people across ages. The use of a sample-barcoded 5' primer and a J-beta primer mix characterized a second PCR of roughly 7 to 11 cycles. TCRdb passed the 5' RACE reads through MiXCR, listing each CDR3 protein once. The sample holds about 650,000 distinct CDR3 sequences, approximately 31% seen once. What was sequenced was blood. The receptors come from a woman at least 80 years old in good health.

This clonotype showed up many times. This may be a read error: a much more frequent sequence differs by one nucleotide. The V and J genes are TRBV29-1 and TRBJ2-7; D possibly corresponds to TRBD1 (5 bases). CDR3 length: 12 residues. Trimming left V 4 bases short and J 2 bases short, with 9 bases between. Germline values: CDR1 SQVTM, CDR2 ANQGSEA. DNA of the CDR3: TGCAGCGTTGCCCAGGGTACCTACGAGCAGTACTTC. It yields the protein CSVAQGTYEQYF.

This clonotype was detected many times. The CDR3 DNA reads TGTGCCAGCAGTTCTTCCGGAAACACAGATACGCAGTATTTT. Its translation is CASSSSGNTDTQYF. This chain joins TRBV12-3 or TRBV12-4 and TRBJ2-3; no definite D call. CDR3 size: 14 residues. V lost 4 bases to trimming and J lost 2 bases, with 10 bases between them.

Many counts were recorded for this clonotype. This chain uses TRBV6-2 or TRBV6-3 with TRBJ1-2; D remains ambiguous. Between the trimmed V and J ends, which lost 7 bases and 5 bases, there was a span of 11 bases. Germline CDR1 and CDR2: MNHEY and SVGEGT. The CDR3 is 12 amino acids. Here the CDR3 reads CASTSPGYGYTF. The CDR3 region has the DNA TGTGCCAGCACCTCCCCCGGGTATGGCTACACCTTC.

This clonotype came up many times. This rearrangement joins TRBV5-6 to TRBJ2-7; the match to TRBD2 covers 11 bases. V dropped 0 bases and J dropped 4; count of bases not matched to a gene: 3. CDR1 and CDR2 from the germline V gene are SGHDT and YYEEEE. There are 15 residues in the CDR3. As DNA, the CDR3 is TGTGCCAGCAGCTTGGAGGTAGCGGGGGGGTACGAGCAGTACTTC. Protein sequence: CASSLEVAGGYEQYF.

A few counts support this clonotype. The chain links TRBV30 to TRBJ1-5; possibly TRBD1 for D (5 bases). V lost 0 bases and J lost 6, with 12 bases in between. The V gene's germline CDR1 is GTSNPN and CDR2 SVGIG (reference sequence). The CDR3 spans 14 residues. In nucleotides, the CDR3 is TGTGCCTGGAGTGTTGGGTCAGGGCGTCAGCCCCAGCATTTT. Translation gives CAWSVGSGRQPQHF.

This clonotype was detected many times. J is TRBJ2-6 and V is TRBV11-2; TRBD2 might be the D (6 bases). Germline CDR1 is SGHAT and CDR2 is FQNNGV. V lost 6 bases and J 3 bases, leaving 18 bases between the germline ends. This CDR3 region has 17 residues. In DNA form, the CDR3 reads TGTGCCAGCAGTCTCCGTGGGGGGTTGAGTGGGGCCAACGTCCTGACTTTC. Amino acids: CASSLRGGLSGANVLTF.

V usage is TRBV6-6 and J usage is TRBJ2-3; D may correspond to TRBD1 or TRBD2 (5 bases each). Trimming pared 5 bases from V and 6 bases from J, leaving 9 bases between. This CDR3 spans 12 amino acids. Germline loops: CDR1 MNHNY, CDR2 SVGAGI (reference sequence). The CDR3 is CASSRDVDTQYF. The CDR3 DNA is TGTGCCAGCAGTAGGGACGTGGATACGCAGTATTTT.

The chain recombines TRBV5-5 with TRBJ2-2, with D possibly being TRBD1 (6 bases). This CDR3 has 18 residues. Germline V CDR1 and CDR2: SGHKS, YYEKEE (reference sequence). V was clipped by 1 base and J by 2 bases, with 18 bases between them. Written as DNA, the CDR3 is TGTGCCAGCAGCTTGATACTCAGGGGCGTCATAAACACCGGGGAGCTGTTTTTT. This encodes CASSLILRGVINTGELFF.

This clonotype was detected ten times or more. The rearrangement links TRBV12-3 or TRBV12-4 to TRBJ2-3; D gene ambiguous. V lost 5 bases and J lost 2, with 11 bases in between. This CDR3 has 14 amino acids. CDR3 in amino acids: CASSPTVTTDTQYF. CDR3 sequence (DNA): TGTGCCAGCAGTCCCACAGTTACCACAGATACGCAGTATTTT.

The table lists this clonotype with many counts. This could be a read error, since a much larger clone is one nucleotide away. V usage is TRBV7-9 and J usage is TRBJ2-2; D is possibly TRBD2 (5 bases). The CDR3 length is 16 residues. Germline V gene sequence: CDR1 SEHNR, CDR2 FQNEAQ (reference sequence). The CDR3 region is CASSLYSETNTGERFF. CDR3 in DNA: TGTGCCAGCAGCCTATATAGCGAGACGAACACCGGGGAGCGGTTTTTT.

This clonotype was seen ten or more times. V is TRBV12-3 or TRBV12-4 and J is TRBJ1-2; D not certain. The CDR3 is 12 amino acids. Trimming stripped 5 bases from V and 2 bases from J, with 6 bases between. Here the CDR3 DNA reads TGTGCCAGCAGTCCCCTCAACTATGGCTACACCTTC. The encoded protein is CASSPLNYGYTF.

This clonotype was observed at least ten times. CDR3 nucleotide sequence: TGCAGTGCTAGCCCAGCGGGGGTGACAGATACGCAGTATTTT. Protein product: CSASPAGVTDTQYF. This sequence joins TRBV20-1 and TRBJ2-3; 8 bases are a match to TRBD2. The CDR3 totals 14 residues. Trimming removed 3 bases from V and 3 bases from J; junction bases left unmatched: 5. Germline loops: CDR1 DFQATT, CDR2 SNEGSKA (reference sequence).

The rearrangement links TRBV6-4 to TRBJ1-2; 7 bases agree with TRBD1. V lost 0 bases to trimming and J lost 1 base; unmatched junction nucleotides: 8. CDR3 size: 17 residues. Germline V CDR1 and CDR2: MRHNA, SNTAGT. In nucleotides, the CDR3 is TGTGCCAGCAGTGACTCGAGCTCCCAGGGGGATAACTATGGCTACACCTTC. This gives the protein CASSDSSSQGDNYGYTF.

This clonotype was seen at least ten times. The rearrangement links TRBV7-9 to TRBJ2-1; D is ambiguous. Trimming pared 2 bases from V and 9 bases from J, leaving 11 bases between. CDR3 length equals 13 residues. From germline, CDR1 is SEHNR and CDR2 FQNEAQ (reference sequence). The CDR3 region has the DNA TGTGCCAGCAGCTTACCGATTATGAGTGAGCAGTTCTTC. It is translated as CASSLPIMSEQFF.

This clonotype has ten or more counts. The genes are TRBV10-3 and TRBJ2-6, with 7 positions matching TRBD2. Trimming at V came to 4 bases and at J to 4 bases, leaving 13 bases not matched to a gene. The CDR3 is 18 amino acids. Germline CDR1 is ENHRY and CDR2 is SYGVKD. Written as DNA, the CDR3 is TGTGCCATCAGTGGTGGTGGGGGGGGAACAACGGGGGCCAACGTCCTGACTTTC. Its translation: CAISGGGGGTTGANVLTF.

The CDR3 bases are TGCAGTGCTGAGGGGGCGGGCCACAGGGATACGCAGTATTTT. Residues: CSAEGAGHRDTQYF. The rearrangement joins TRBV20-1 to TRBJ2-3, with 7 bases lining up with TRBD1. Trimming took 5 bases from V and 6 from J; bases not matched to a gene: 11. Germline V CDR1 and CDR2: DFQATT, SNEGSKA (reference sequence). This CDR3 has 14 amino acids.

CDR3 amino acids: CSASTERSTEAFF. The CDR3 DNA follows: TGCAGTGCTAGTACAGAGAGGAGCACTGAAGCTTTCTTT. The chain links TRBV20-1 to TRBJ1-1; D gene ambiguous. V lost 3 bases and J lost 4, with 12 bases in between. The CDR3 is made up of 13 amino acids. CDR1 and CDR2 from the germline V gene are DFQATT and SNEGSKA (reference sequence).

A word on this clonotype: A much larger clone is a single base away; this may be a read error. This chain links TRBV7-2 with TRBJ1-1; D gene unclear. The germline V gene encodes CDR1 SGHTA and CDR2 FQGNSA. The CDR3 has 15 residues. CDR3: CACSLSGRRDTEAFF. DNA for the CDR3: TGTGCCTGCAGCTTAAGCGGGCGGCGGGACACTGAAGCTTTCTTT. Full variable domain (missing parts from reference TRBV7-2 and TRBJ1-1): GAGVSQSPSNKVTEKGKDVELRCDPISGHTALYWYRQSLGQGLEFLIYFQGNSAPDKSGLPSDRFSAERTGGSVSTLTIQRTQQEDSAVYLCACSLSGRRDTEAFFGQGTRLTVV.